The present entry profiles one T cell receptor (beta chain) with its context. Its antigen is currently unknown. These data come from a study of beta chain features in type 1 diabetes. Whole-study context: Age and gender were similar between patients and healthy donors, as were cell yields. All samples yielded 107,917,701 examined sorted cells.

Study-level results: Whether HLA type influences TCRB rearrangement remained unresolved here. More deletions and fewer insertions at VDJ junctions were seen in type 1 diabetes patients.

Investigators reverse transcribed all isolated RNA, so they sequenced expressed TCRB transcripts. Using immunoSEQ multiplex PCR, the repertoire was profiled, and TCRdb retains in-frame clones only, with some absent. Seen here are 130,000 to 150,000 clones, about 10% observed once, and the top ten hold under 1.5%. Germline-derived CDR1 and CDR2 are MDHEN and SYDVKM. The CDR3 covers 15 residues. V gave up 6 bases and J gave up 7 bases; unmatched junction bases: 8. The chain couples TRBV28 to TRBJ1-5; TRBD1 agrees at 11 bases. Sequencing input: naive CD4+ T cells from blood. The origin of this receptor is a man aged 18 to 30 in good health. This CDR3 is CASSPGTGGIQPQHF. The CDR3 region has the DNA TGTGCCAGCAGCCCCGGGACAGGGGGTATCCAGCCCCAGCATTTT.